The 4 T cell receptor beta chains presented below share a single source sample, sequenced in a study of cytomegalovirus exposure and HLA in healthy donors. PCR used 60 Vbeta primers and 13 Jbeta primers. Some clones are missing from TCRdb's copy, which holds only in-frame ones; the method was immunoSEQ multiplex PCR. With 150,000 to 200,000 clones in the sample, the ten largest clones hold around 1.2%. The sample was PBMCs. All receptors come from a woman aged 55-69 years in good health and CMV-seronegative.

This chain links TRBV19 with TRBJ1-6; D may be TRBD1 (6 bases). The CDR3 has 15 residues. Germline CDR1 reads LNHDA; CDR2 reads SQIVND (reference sequence). V shed 2 bases and J shed 13 bases, with 18 bases lying between them. The DNA of the CDR3 is TGTGCCAGTAGTATAACCCGGGACACCGAAGCTCCCCTCCACTTT. Its translation: CASSITRDTEAPLHF.

The gene calls are TRBV29-1 and TRBJ2-7; weak D call: TRBD2 (6 bases). The V and J ends lost 2 bases and 4 bases respectively, with 12 bases between them. There are 13 residues in the CDR3. Germline CDR1 and CDR2: SQVTM and ANQGSEA. CDR3 in amino acids: CSVESEGWYEQYF. In DNA form, the CDR3 reads TGCAGCGTTGAATCGGAGGGCTGGTACGAGCAGTACTTC.

V usage is TRBV5-6 and J usage is TRBJ1-2; D not resolved. CDR3 length: 13 residues. CDR1 is SGHDT, CDR2 YYEEEE, per germline. V was cut by 1 base and J by 3 bases, with 7 bases left in between. CDR3 sequence reads: CASSLRGDYGYTF. The CDR3 DNA sequence: TGTGCCAGCAGCTTGCGGGGAGACTATGGCTACACCTTC.

The chain joins TRBV10-3 to TRBJ1-2, with D possibly being TRBD1 (5 bases). The CDR3 totals 15 residues. Germline assignment: CDR1 ENHRY and CDR2 SYGVKD. V was clipped by 0 bases and J by 6 bases, with 14 bases between them. Written as DNA, the CDR3 is TGTGCCATCAGTGAGTCTTCAAGACAGTTCCATGGCTACACCTTC. As protein: CAISESSRQFHGYTF.